Sequencing of this TCR beta chain was carried out in a study of blood T cell repertoires in COVID-19. The V gene's germline CDR1 is SEHNR and CDR2 FQNEAQ (reference sequence). Trimming took 5 bases from V and 5 from J; bases not matched to a gene: 9. The CDR3 has 16 residues. As processed by the authors: Nucleated cell number was recorded as an estimate derived from reference gene primer amplification. Sequencing was performed with immunoSEQ multiplex PCR; in TCRdb, only in-frame clones are kept and a portion is missing. V, J and clone size derive from that table, while D and trimming were established from the DNA sequence. The sample carries 100,000 or so clones, about four fifths recorded once.

The origin of this receptor is a human donor in a cohort sampled during active COVID-19. The rearrangement uses TRBV7-9 and TRBJ1-1; 12 bases are a match to TRBD1. The specimen sequenced was peripheral blood. Here the CDR3 DNA reads TGTGCCAGCAGCCAAGGGACAGGGGGCGTAGGTACTGAAGCTTTCTTT. Amino acid sequence: CASSQGTGGVGTEAFF. Using reference TRBV7-9 and TRBJ1-1 for the parts outside the CDR3, the full variable domain is DTGVSQNPRHKITKRGQNVTFRCDPISEHNRLYWYRQTLGQGPEFLTYFQNEAQLEKSRLLSDRFSAERPKGSFSTLEIQRTEQGDSAMYLCASSQGTGGVGTEAFFGQGTRLTVV.